The source of this T cell receptor (beta chain) is a study of neurological immune-mediated disorders. 5'RACE with 10-nucleotide random UMIs produced the cDNA. TCRdb re-called the 5' RACE reads through MiXCR, storing one row per CDR3 protein. Here the sample spans roughly 59,000 distinct CDR3 sequences, more than 4.5% being singletons. This clonotype was recorded many times. CDR1 is DFQATT, CDR2 SNEGSKA, per germline (reference sequence). CDR3 size: 14 residues. The ends lost 0 bases at V and 4 bases at J; junction bases unmatched: 5. For the unsorted libraries, 2 million PBMCs stored at -80 C served as input.

This rearrangement joins TRBV20-1 to TRBJ1-2; 7 bases align to TRBD1. This clonotype was obtained from a human donor with multiple sclerosis. The donor label of this sample is uncertain. The specimen sequenced was PBMCs. For the CDR3, the DNA is TGCAGTGCTAGAGATCAAGGGGGCGGCTATGGCTACACCTTC. Amino acids: CSARDQGGGYGYTF.